The 5 T cell receptor beta chains presented below share a single source sample, sequenced in a study of T cell clones after liver transplantation. This table comes from immunoSEQ multiplex PCR, and its TCRdb copy is limited to in-frame clones, with some not included. The table lists nearly 15,000 clones, approximately 91% of them singletons. Sequenced material: CD8+ T cells from blood, taken before liver transplant. These receptors were collected from a human donor who received a liver transplant.

In DNA, the CDR3 is TGTGCCAGCTGGGACAGTAACTATGGCTACACCTTC. It codes for CASWDSNYGYTF. V and J are TRBV2 and TRBJ1-2, with TRBD1 identical over 7 bases. The CDR3 extends over 12 amino acids. Germline-derived CDR1 and CDR2 are SNHLY and FYNNEI. V shed 8 bases and J 1 base; nucleotides not matched to a gene: 1. The complete variable domain, with remaining parts taken from reference TRBV2 and TRBJ1-2, reads EPEVTQTPSHQVTQMGQEVILRCVPISNHLYFYWYRQILGQKVEFLVSFYNNEISEKSEIFDDQFSVERPDGSNFTLKIRSTKLEDSAMYFCASWDSNYGYTFGSGTRLTVV.

The V and J genes are TRBV27 and TRBJ2-5; D unclear. The assigned J gene may be wrong: the sequence end matches TRBJ2-7 better. Germline CDR1 is MNHEY and CDR2 is SMNVEV (reference sequence). The CDR3 has 13 residues. CDR3 nucleotide sequence: TGTGCCAGCAGTTTGGACCATAATTTCGAGCAGTACTTC. It specifies CASSLDHNFEQYF.

This chain joins TRBV27 and TRBJ1-5; D is ambiguous. This CDR3 contains 13 residues. V lost 2 bases and J lost 8, with 10 bases in between. CDR1 is MNHEY and CDR2 is SMNVEV in the germline V gene (reference sequence). The CDR3 bases are TGTGCCAGCAGTTTAGTCCGGGATGAGCCCCAGCATTTT. Residues: CASSLVRDEPQHF.

The J gene is TRBJ2-1, the V gene TRBV11-2; TRBD1 matches at 9 bases. There are 14 residues in the CDR3. V shed 6 bases, J shed 4 bases, and the junction held 4 bases outside the gene matches. CDR1 and CDR2 from the germline V gene are SGHAT and FQNNGV. The CDR3, as DNA: TGTGCCAGCAGACCTGACAGGGGGTACAATGAGCAGTTCTTC. The encoded protein is CASRPDRGYNEQFF.

The chain recombines TRBV27 with TRBJ1-2; TRBD1 is a possible D gene (5 bases). The ends were cut back, 3 bases at V and 8 bases at J, with 16 bases in the middle. The germline V gene has CDR1 MNHEY and CDR2 SMNVEV (reference sequence). This CDR3 has 14 amino acids. DNA for the CDR3: TGTGCCAGCAGTTTGTGGCCCCTAGGGGAAGGCTACACCTTC. Protein: CASSLWPLGEGYTF.